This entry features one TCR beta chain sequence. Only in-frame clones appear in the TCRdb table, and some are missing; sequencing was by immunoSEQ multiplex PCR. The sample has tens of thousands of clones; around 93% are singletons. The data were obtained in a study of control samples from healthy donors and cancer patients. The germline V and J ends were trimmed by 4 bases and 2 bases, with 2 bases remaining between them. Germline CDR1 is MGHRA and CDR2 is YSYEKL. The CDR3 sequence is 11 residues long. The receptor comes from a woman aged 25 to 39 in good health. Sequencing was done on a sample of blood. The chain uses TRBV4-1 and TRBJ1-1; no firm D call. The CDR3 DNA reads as TGCGCCAGCAGCCTAAACACTGAAGCTTTCTTT. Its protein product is CASSLNTEAFF.